The 26 T cell receptor beta chains in this list originate from one sample, sequenced in a study of blood T cell repertoires in COVID-19. The table came from immunoSEQ multiplex PCR; TCRdb's copy has only in-frame clones and leaves some out. The sample records approximately 300,000 clones, 86% being singletons. The specimen sequenced was PBMCs or T cells enriched from blood (not recorded which). The receptors derive from a woman aged 18-29 years who had recovered from COVID-19.

The chain employs TRBV19 and TRBJ1-3; 7 nucleotides line up with TRBD1. The CDR3 totals 15 residues. V shed 4 bases, J shed 3 bases, and the junction held 6 bases outside the gene matches. CDR1 and CDR2 from the germline V gene are LNHDA and SQIVND (reference sequence). CDR3 in amino acids: CASSRTGLGGNTIYF. The CDR3 DNA is TGTGCCAGTAGTAGGACAGGCCTCGGTGGAAACACCATATATTTT.

This clone was recorded once. The chain combines TRBV27 with TRBJ1-5; 9 nucleotides align to TRBD1. This CDR3 has 19 residues. J gave up 7 bases and V 1 base, and 17 bases lay outside the gene matches. Germline CDR1 MNHEY, CDR2 SMNVEV (reference sequence). The CDR3 DNA sequence: TGTGCCAGCAGTTTATACCTTAGGACAGGGGATGGTAAAGGGCAGCCCCAGCATTTT. Protein product: CASSLYLRTGDGKGQPQHF.

The chain joins TRBV7-9 to TRBJ2-5; the D is unclear. The CDR3 extends over 12 amino acids. Trimming took off 2 bases at V and 5 bases at J, with 6 bases between the two ends. Germline loops: CDR1 SEHNR, CDR2 FQNEAQ (reference sequence). This CDR3 reads CASSLNMETQYF. In DNA form, the CDR3 reads TGTGCCAGCAGCTTAAATATGGAGACCCAGTACTTC.

V is TRBV5-1 and J is TRBJ2-5; D might be TRBD2 (6 bases). Trimming pared 1 base from V and 5 bases from J, leaving 15 bases between. This CDR3 is built from 15 residues. Per the germline V gene, CDR1 is SGHRS and CDR2 is YFSETQ. The CDR3 DNA reads as TGCGCCAGCAGCTTGTTTGTCCCCGGAGGGGAGACCCAGTACTTC. Residues: CASSLFVPGGETQYF.

This chain links TRBV28 with TRBJ1-4; D not certain. Looked up from germline, CDR1 is MDHEN and CDR2 is SYDVKM. This CDR3 has 14 amino acids. Trimming removed 1 base from V and 5 bases from J, with 8 bases in between. The chain's CDR3 is CASSLFANNEKLFF. The CDR3 DNA reads TGTGCCAGCAGTTTATTCGCGAACAATGAAAAACTGTTTTTT. The full variable domain, completed using reference TRBV28 and TRBJ1-4, is DVKVTQSSRYLVKRTGEKVFLECVQDMDHENMFWYRQDPGLGLRLIYFSYDVKMKEKGDIPEGYSVSREKKERFSLILESASTNQTSMYLCASSLFANNEKLFFGSGTQLSVL.

The V call is TRBV30, the J call TRBJ1-1, with no clear D. The CDR3 covers 15 residues. Germline V lookup: CDR1 GTSNPN, CDR2 SVGIG (reference sequence). V lost 0 bases and J 6 bases, leaving 17 bases between the germline ends. The CDR3 sequence: CAWSVRKGIGSEAFF. The CDR3 region has the DNA TGTGCCTGGAGTGTAAGAAAAGGCATCGGGTCTGAAGCTTTCTTT.

The chain has TRBV9 and TRBJ2-1; 9 bases map to TRBD2. The CDR3 covers 15 residues. V gave up 4 bases and J gave up 5 bases; unmatched junction bases: 7. Germline loops: CDR1 SGDLS, CDR2 YYNGEE. In DNA form, the CDR3 reads TGTGCCAGCAGCCCACCGGGACTAGCCGACAATGAGCAGTTCTTC. Encoded protein: CASSPPGLADNEQFF. The full variable domain, in which reference TRBV9 and TRBJ2-1 provide the parts outside the CDR3, is DSGVTQTPKHLITATGQRVTLRCSPRSGDLSVYWYQQSLDQGLQFLIQYYNGEERAKGNILERFSAQQFPDLHSELNLSSLELGDSALYFCASSPPGLADNEQFFGPGTRLTVL.

This clone has just a few counts. The rearrangement joins TRBV27 to TRBJ1-1, with 10 bases fitting TRBD1. CDR1 and CDR2 (germline): MNHEY, SMNVEV (reference sequence). V dropped 1 base and J dropped 4; count of bases not matched to a gene: 9. CDR3 length: 17 amino acids. This CDR3 reads CASSLWGQGNGVTEAFF. The DNA for the CDR3 is TGTGCCAGCAGTTTATGGGGACAGGGGAATGGGGTCACTGAAGCTTTCTTT.

The chain recombines TRBV14 with TRBJ1-2; D remains unclear. CDR1 and CDR2 from the germline V gene are SGHDN and FVKESK. This CDR3 region has 14 residues. V was pared by 3 bases and J by 4 bases, with 12 bases between. CDR3 region: CASSHGQRGYGYTF. For the CDR3, the DNA is TGTGCCAGCAGCCATGGGCAGCGGGGCTATGGCTACACCTTC.

This rearrangement joins TRBV7-8 to TRBJ1-2, with 7 bases aligning to TRBD1. CDR3 length: 14 amino acids. CDR1 SGHVS and CDR2 FQNEAQ come from the germline V gene. Trimming removed 5 bases from V and 3 bases from J; junction bases left unmatched: 6. The CDR3 DNA follows: TGTGCCAGCAGCCGGGACAGCGATTACTATGGCTACACCTTC. Protein: CASSRDSDYYGYTF.

V is TRBV4-1 and J is TRBJ1-1, with 7 nucleotides matching TRBD1. There are 15 residues in the CDR3. Germline V lookup: CDR1 MGHRA, CDR2 YSYEKL. The trim removed 3 bases at V and 0 bases at J, leaving 4 bases unmatched. CDR3 in amino acids: CASSQQTGLNTEAFF. The CDR3 DNA is TGCGCCAGCAGCCAGCAGACAGGGCTGAACACTGAAGCTTTCTTT.

This clone came up a few times. This rearrangement joins TRBV10-3 to TRBJ1-5; the D gene is possibly TRBD1 (6 bases). Trimming removed 3 bases from V and 10 bases from J, with 16 bases in between. There are 14 residues in the CDR3. Germline CDR1 is ENHRY and CDR2 is SYGVKD. The CDR3 region is CAISDGQGTDPQHF. The CDR3 DNA is TGTGCCATCAGTGATGGGCAGGGGACGGATCCCCAGCATTTT.

This clone has only one observation. This chain uses TRBV27 with TRBJ2-1; D possibly corresponds to TRBD2 (5 bases). From germline, CDR1 is MNHEY and CDR2 SMNVEV (reference sequence). The CDR3 runs 16 residues. Trimming left V 2 bases short and J 6 bases short, with 17 bases between. CDR3 region: CASSLRALDFSNEQFF. CDR3 DNA sequence: TGTGCCAGCAGTTTAAGGGCACTAGATTTCTCCAATGAGCAGTTCTTC.

The gene calls are TRBV9 and TRBJ2-2; possibly TRBD1 for D (6 bases). Trimming pared 4 bases from V and 4 bases from J, leaving 14 bases between. Germline V lookup: CDR1 SGDLS, CDR2 YYNGEE. The CDR3 is 15 amino acids. CDR3 loop: CASSLRTEPTGELFF. The DNA for the CDR3 is TGTGCCAGCAGCTTGAGGACAGAACCCACCGGGGAGCTGTTTTTT.

Here the CDR3 reads CASSLARRGGLETQYF. The CDR3 nucleotides are TGTGCCAGCAGCTTAGCGCGGCGGGGGGGCCTTGAGACCCAGTACTTC. This sequence joins TRBV7-2 and TRBJ2-5; 9 bases align to TRBD2. From germline, CDR1 is SGHTA and CDR2 FQGNSA. This CDR3 has 16 amino acids. The V gene end was trimmed by 0 bases and the J gene end by 5 bases; junction bases not matched to a gene: 7.

This clone was recorded a few times. The rearrangement links TRBV3-1 (or the pseudogene TRBV3-2) to TRBJ1-6; D is possibly TRBD1 (6 bases). This CDR3 spans 13 amino acids. Germline CDR1 reads LGHDT; CDR2 reads YNNKEL (reference sequence). The V gene lost 9 bases and the J gene lost 7 bases, with 13 bases spanning the gap. CDR3 DNA sequence: TGTGCCAGTAACTTACAGGGAAATTCACCCCTCCACTTT. Its protein product is CASNLQGNSPLHF.

The CDR3 nucleotides are TGTGCCAGCACCCCGGATCTAGCTGGGGCCAACGTCCTGACTTTC. This encodes CASTPDLAGANVLTF. The rearrangement uses TRBV9 and TRBJ2-6; D not resolved. Germline V gene sequence: CDR1 SGDLS, CDR2 YYNGEE. The V gene lost 6 bases and the J gene lost 2 bases, with 12 bases spanning the gap. CDR3 size: 15 residues.

CDR3 in DNA: TGTGCCAGCAGGGCGGAAGCTGGAACCCAGTACTTC. The encoded protein is CASRAEAGTQYF. The V gene is TRBV2, the J gene TRBJ2-5; D ambiguous. The V gene's germline CDR1 is SNHLY and CDR2 FYNNEI. The CDR3 loop spans 12 amino acids. V gave up 6 bases and J gave up 8 bases, with 13 bases separating them.

The table lists this clone with a few counts. V is TRBV9 and J is TRBJ2-1, with D possibly being TRBD1 (6 bases). The germline V gene encodes CDR1 SGDLS and CDR2 YYNGEE. There are 16 residues in the CDR3. V was cut by 0 bases and J by 2 bases, with 12 bases left in between. The CDR3 is CASSVVRRDTYNEQFF. The CDR3 DNA sequence: TGTGCCAGCAGCGTAGTCCGTAGGGACACCTACAATGAGCAGTTCTTC.

The chain combines TRBV10-1 with TRBJ2-1; 7 positions match TRBD2. Germline V gives CDR1 WNHNN, CDR2 SYGVQD (reference sequence). The CDR3 covers 15 residues. V trimming: 4 bases; J trimming: 4 bases; junction bases outside the gene matches: 7. In DNA form, the CDR3 reads TGCGCCAGCAGTGTTGGGGGGGATATATACAATGAGCAGTTCTTC. Its translation: CASSVGGDIYNEQFF.

In its sample, this clone was seen once. The chain is built from TRBV5-6 and TRBJ1-4; a possible D gene is TRBD1 (6 bases). The CDR3 totals 13 residues. V was clipped by 6 bases and J by 4 bases, with 10 bases between them. The germline CDR1 and CDR2 sequences are SGHDT and YYEEEE. CDR3 amino acids: CASTDRINEKLFF. DNA of the CDR3: TGTGCCAGCACCGACAGGATTAATGAAAAACTGTTTTTT.

This clone was detected a few times. The V call is TRBV11-2, the J call TRBJ2-3, with D possibly being TRBD2 (6 bases). Between the trimmed V and J ends, which lost 2 bases and 5 bases, there was a span of 8 bases. Germline assignment: CDR1 SGHAT and CDR2 FQNNGV. The CDR3 is 13 amino acids. The CDR3, as DNA: TGTGCCAGCAGCTTAAAAGCGGGAGATACGCAGTATTTT. Its translation is CASSLKAGDTQYF.

The chain is built from TRBV18 and TRBJ1-3, with a possible D match to TRBD1 (6 bases). Deletions cut 1 base from V and 2 bases from J, with 9 bases between. Germline assignment: CDR1 KGHSH and CDR2 LQKENI. The CDR3 runs to 15 residues. Here the CDR3 reads CASSPQTGTGNTIYF. Here the CDR3 DNA reads TGTGCCAGCTCACCACAAACAGGGACTGGAAACACCATATATTTT.

Here the CDR3 reads CASSQDAVAYTGELFF. For the CDR3, the DNA is TGCGCCAGCAGCCAAGATGCGGTAGCGTACACCGGGGAGCTGTTTTTT. V and J are TRBV4-1 and TRBJ2-2; weak D call: TRBD2 (5 bases). Germline lookup yields CDR1 MGHRA and CDR2 YSYEKL. The CDR3 totals 16 residues. Trimming took off 0 bases at V and 3 bases at J, with 11 bases between the two ends.

The chain is built from TRBV21-1 and TRBJ2-1; the table calls TRBD2, which could not be checked here. TRBV21-1 represents a pseudogene. This CDR3 is built from 18 residues. The CDR3 protein is CASSPRGGGRNSYNEQFF. DNA for the CDR3: TGTGCCAGCAGCCCCAGAGGAGGCGGGAGGAACTCCTACAATGAGCAGTTCTTC.

The chain links TRBV29-1 to TRBJ1-1; D is possibly TRBD1 (6 bases). V lost 7 bases and J lost 3, with 15 bases in between. The CDR3 consists of 13 residues. Per germline, CDR1 SQVTM and CDR2 ANQGSEA. Written as DNA, the CDR3 is TGCAGCGCCAGCCAGGGGCTCCACACTGAAGCTTTCTTT. Its protein is CSASQGLHTEAFF.